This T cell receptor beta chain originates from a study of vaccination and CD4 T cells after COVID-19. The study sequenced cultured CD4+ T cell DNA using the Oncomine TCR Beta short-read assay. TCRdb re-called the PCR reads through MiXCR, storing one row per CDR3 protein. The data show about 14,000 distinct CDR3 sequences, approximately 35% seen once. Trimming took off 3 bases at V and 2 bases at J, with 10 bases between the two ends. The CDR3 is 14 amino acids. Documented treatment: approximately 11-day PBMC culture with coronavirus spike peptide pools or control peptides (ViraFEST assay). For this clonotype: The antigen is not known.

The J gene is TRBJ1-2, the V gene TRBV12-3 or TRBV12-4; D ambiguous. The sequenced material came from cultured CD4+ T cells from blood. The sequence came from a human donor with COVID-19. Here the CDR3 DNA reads TGTGCCAGCAGTTTGGACGGGAAAAACTATGGCTACACCTTC. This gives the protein CASSLDGKNYGYTF.